Reported below is one TCR beta chain. Its antigen is unknown. These data are taken from a study of T cells after yellow fever vaccination. General observations from the study: Only a minor proportion of clonotypes was detected across both CD4 and CD8 compartments. In post-booster samples, most primary-vaccination clones reappeared (approximately 95% CD4, about 90% CD8).

Universal primer sites and UMIs were introduced during 5'RACE template-switching synthesis of TCR cDNA. Via MiXCR, TCRdb re-called the 5' RACE reads, giving one row per CDR3 protein. The profile covers some 200,000 distinct CDR3 sequences, with 9.5% to 11% appearing a single time and 35% to 40% taken by the ten largest. Germline CDR1 is SGDLS and CDR2 is YYNGEE. V lost 3 bases and J 0 bases, leaving 21 bases between the germline ends. The CDR3 consists of 18 residues. The receptor was derived from a man between 18 and 29 years old who received the YFV17D yellow fever vaccine. V and J are TRBV9 and TRBJ2-5, with D possibly matching TRBD2 (6 bases). The source was CD8+ T cells sorted from PBMCs, collected 15 days after the yellow fever booster vaccination. CDR3 DNA: TGTGCCAGCAGCGGGGAGGAAGTCGGGGCCTGGAACCAAGAGACCCAGTACTTC. Translation gives CASSGEEVGAWNQETQYF.